A single sample gave rise to the 15 T cell receptor beta chains below, sequenced in a study of human T cells and chemical hapten exposure. Specified time point: pre-sensitization, week 0. The treatment was: therapeutic diphenylcyclopropenone sensitization with weekly scalp DPC. TCRdb fed the RACE reads into MiXCR, producing one record per CDR3 protein. The sample lists 240,000 or so distinct CDR3 sequences, 7% to 10% seen once, with about 2.5% in the top ten. Here the sequenced sample was whole blood, taken in connection with sensitization to the hapten diphenylcyclopropenone (DPC). The receptor source for this set is a woman aged 35 to 49 with alopecia areata. Some clones in this sample may be carry-over from other donors' samples.

The genes are TRBV7-3 and TRBJ2-2; maybe TRBD2 (5 bases). Germline V gene data show CDR1 as SGHTA and CDR2 as FQGTGA. This CDR3 has 14 residues. The V gene lost 3 bases and the J gene lost 5 bases, with 10 bases spanning the gap. The DNA of the CDR3 is TGTGCCAGCAGCTTCGCTAGCTGGACCGGGGAGCTGTTTTTT. Its protein product is CASSFASWTGELFF.

The chain combines TRBV7-9 with TRBJ2-1, with TRBD2 matching over 7 bases. V shed 4 bases, J shed 9 bases, and the junction held 12 bases outside the gene matches. The CDR3 runs 15 residues. The germline CDR1 and CDR2 sequences are SEHNR and FQNEAQ (reference sequence). Written as DNA, the CDR3 is TGTGCCAGCAGCTCGAGCCGACTAGCTCCTAGTGAGCAGTTCTTC. The encoded protein is CASSSSRLAPSEQFF. The full variable domain, in which reference TRBV7-9 and TRBJ2-1 provide the parts outside the CDR3, is DTGVSQNPRHKITKRGQNVTFRCDPISEHNRLYWYRQTLGQGPEFLTYFQNEAQLEKSRLLSDRFSAERPKGSFSTLEIQRTEQGDSAMYLCASSSSRLAPSEQFFGPGTRLTVL.

This clonotype showed up just a few times. The rearrangement links TRBV4-3 to TRBJ2-2; TRBD2 might be the D (5 bases). V gave up 0 bases and J gave up 7 bases, with 15 bases separating them. Germline V gene lookup returns CDR1 LGHNA and CDR2 YSLEER. The CDR3 is 16 amino acids. The CDR3 region is CASSQEPTTSHGELFF. The DNA of the CDR3 is TGCGCCAGCAGCCAAGAACCGACTACCTCACACGGGGAGCTGTTTTTT.

This clonotype was observed many times. V and J are TRBV7-2 and TRBJ2-7; 9 bases align to TRBD1. Unmatched junction bases numbered 4, after V lost 4 bases and J lost 6 bases. The CDR3 length is 13 residues. Germline assignment: CDR1 SGHTA and CDR2 FQGNSA. Here the CDR3 reads CASSWGQGSEQYF. DNA of the CDR3: TGTGCCAGCAGCTGGGGACAGGGCTCCGAGCAGTACTTC. Looking up the rest from reference TRBV7-2 and TRBJ2-7 gives the full variable domain: GAGVSQSPSNKVTEKGKDVELRCDPISGHTALYWYRQSLGQGLEFLIYFQGNSAPDKSGLPSDRFSAERTGGSVSTLTIQRTQQEDSAVYLCASSWGQGSEQYFGPGTRLTVT.

This clonotype was picked up a small number of times. This chain uses TRBV7-8 with TRBJ1-5; 7 nucleotides line up with TRBD1. Trimming at V came to 5 bases and at J to 3 bases, leaving 7 bases not matched to a gene. Germline V gene sequence: CDR1 SGHVS, CDR2 FQNEAQ. The CDR3 covers 15 residues. For the CDR3, the DNA is TGTGCCAGCAGCCCTTATGACAGGGACAATCAGCCCCAGCATTTT. Protein sequence: CASSPYDRDNQPQHF.

In this sample, this clonotype turned up a few times. The chain employs TRBV7-8 and TRBJ1-1, with 10 bases fitting TRBD1. The CDR3 runs to 13 residues. CDR1 is SGHVS, CDR2 FQNEAQ, per germline. Trimming took 5 bases from V and 8 from J; bases not matched to a gene: 5. CDR3 region: CASSLPGQGEAFF. The CDR3 region has the DNA TGTGCCAGCAGCCTCCCGGGACAGGGGGAAGCTTTCTTT. The whole variable domain, remainder taken from reference TRBV7-8 and TRBJ1-1, is GAGVSQSPRYKVAKRGQDVALRCDPISGHVSLFWYQQALGQGPEFLTYFQNEAQLDKSGLPSDRFFAERPEGSVSTLKIQRTQQEDSAVYLCASSLPGQGEAFFGQGTRLTVV.

The chain joins TRBV24-1 to TRBJ2-3; 11 nucleotides agree with TRBD2. This CDR3 has 19 residues. V was pared by 5 bases and J by 6 bases, with 18 bases of the junction left unmatched. Germline V gives CDR1 KGHDR, CDR2 SFDVKD. CDR3 sequence reads: CATSGRGLAGGGGQDTQYF. CDR3 DNA sequence: TGTGCCACCAGTGGTCGTGGCCTAGCGGGAGGCGGAGGGCAGGATACGCAGTATTTT.

This clonotype was seen a few times. The chain joins TRBV5-5 to TRBJ2-3; D uncertain. Germline CDR1 is SGHKS and CDR2 is YYEKEE (reference sequence). The CDR3 runs 13 residues. V shed 1 base and J shed 5 bases, with 8 bases lying between them. CDR3 residues: CASSLITGDTQYF. Here the CDR3 DNA reads TGTGCCAGCAGCTTGATTACCGGAGATACGCAGTATTTT. The entire variable domain, with the rest obtained from reference TRBV5-5 and TRBJ2-3, is as follows: DAGVTQSPTHLIKTRGQQVTLRCSPISGHKSVSWYQQVLGQGPQFIFQYYEKEERGRGNFPDRFSARQFPNYSSELNVNALLLGDSALYLCASSLITGDTQYFGPGTRLTVL.

This chain connects TRBV10-3 to TRBJ2-7; TRBD1 agrees at 11 bases. This CDR3 is built from 13 residues. Germline assignment: CDR1 ENHRY and CDR2 SYGVKD. V dropped 11 bases and J dropped 6; count of bases not matched to a gene: 9. The CDR3 is CAVKGQGASEQYF. CDR3 nucleotide sequence: TGTGCCGTCAAAGGACAGGGGGCATCCGAGCAGTACTTC.

This chain uses TRBV20-1 with TRBJ1-2, with D possibly being TRBD1 (5 bases). The length of the CDR3 is 12 residues. Trimming shortened V by 3 bases and J by 2 bases, and 7 bases separated the two germline ends. Germline lookup yields CDR1 DFQATT and CDR2 SNEGSKA (reference sequence). The CDR3 DNA is TGCAGTGCTAGGGACAAAAACTATGGCTACACCTTC. Translating it yields CSARDKNYGYTF.

This clonotype was seen more than once but under ten times. The rearrangement links TRBV12-3 or TRBV12-4 to TRBJ2-1, with D perhaps matching TRBD1 (6 bases). CDR3 size: 15 residues. V lost 7 bases, J lost 4 bases, and 17 bases lay in between. The DNA for the CDR3 is TGTGCCAGCACCTTTGTTGGGGGCGGATACAATGAGCAGTTCTTC. Amino acid sequence: CASTFVGGGYNEQFF.

V is TRBV5-1 and J is TRBJ2-1; the D gene is possibly TRBD1 (6 bases). There are 19 residues in the CDR3. V shed 3 bases and J shed 4 bases, with 26 bases lying between them. CDR1 and CDR2 (germline): SGHRS, YFSETQ. The CDR3 protein is CASSSPDRSANLKYNEQFF. The CDR3 DNA reads as TGCGCCAGCAGCTCTCCTGACAGGTCGGCGAATCTGAAATACAATGAGCAGTTCTTC.

This clonotype was counted a few times. The rearrangement links TRBV4-2 to TRBJ2-5; D gene uncertain. With 3 bases removed from V and 4 bases from J, the gap between germline ends came to 6 bases. CDR1 and CDR2 (germline): LGHNA, YNFKEQ. The CDR3 has 12 residues. In DNA, the CDR3 is TGTGCCAGCAGCCAGCCCGCAGAGACCCAGTACTTC. Encoded protein: CASSQPAETQYF.

In this sample, this clonotype turned up many times. The chain has TRBV11-2 and TRBJ1-3; D uncertain. Trimming removed 7 bases from V and 4 bases from J, with 11 bases in between. The CDR3 covers 13 residues. Per germline, CDR1 SGHAT and CDR2 FQNNGV. The CDR3 here is CASTLQPGNTIYF. The DNA for the CDR3 is TGTGCCAGCACCCTACAACCCGGAAACACCATATATTTT.

The V gene is TRBV6-5, the J gene TRBJ1-5; D unresolved. Per germline, CDR1 MNHEY and CDR2 SVGAGI. V lost 6 bases and J lost 5, with 14 bases in between. CDR3 size: 14 residues. The CDR3: CASRRRHGDQPQHF. The CDR3 DNA follows: TGTGCCAGCAGACGGAGACATGGGGATCAGCCCCAGCATTTT.